The 15 T cell receptor beta chains below come from one sample, sequenced in a study of cytomegalovirus exposure and HLA in healthy donors. Sequencing used immunoSEQ multiplex PCR; TCRdb keeps in-frame clones, though not all of them. The profile covers about 160,000 clones, with around nine tenths appearing a single time and under 4.5% taken by the ten largest. Sequencing input: PBMCs. These receptor sequences come from a man younger than 35 in good health and CMV-seropositive.

The V gene is TRBV7-3, the J gene TRBJ2-5, with 10 positions matching TRBD1. V lost 5 bases, J lost 4 bases, and 4 bases stayed unmatched. Per germline, CDR1 SGHTA and CDR2 FQGTGA. The CDR3 covers 14 residues. CDR3 coding DNA: TGTGCCAGCAGCCCCGGGACAGGGGCAGAGACCCAGTACTTC. Translated, it gives CASSPGTGAETQYF.

The chain joins TRBV7-9 to TRBJ2-5; TRBD2 is a possible D gene (6 bases). The germline gives CDR1 SEHNR, CDR2 FQNEAQ (reference sequence). Trimming stripped 5 bases from V and 1 base from J, with 14 bases between. The CDR3 totals 15 residues. In DNA, the CDR3 is TGTGCCAGCAGCGGATCTGAACTAGCCCAAGAGACCCAGTACTTC. This encodes CASSGSELAQETQYF.

CDR3 amino acids: CASSLGTGVRETQYF. CDR3 coding DNA: TGTGCCAGCAGCCTTGGGACAGGGGTCAGGGAGACCCAGTACTTC. The V call is TRBV7-6, the J call TRBJ2-5; 10 bases match TRBD1. Germline V gene lookup returns CDR1 SGHVS and CDR2 FNYEAQ. The CDR3 is 15 amino acids. The V gene end was trimmed by 5 bases and the J gene end by 5 bases; junction bases not matched to a gene: 8. Looking up the rest from reference TRBV7-6 and TRBJ2-5 gives the full variable domain: GAGVSQSPRYKVTKRGQDVALRCDPISGHVSLYWYRQALGQGPEFLTYFNYEAQQDKSGLPNDRFSAERPEGSISTLTIQRTEQRDSAMYRCASSLGTGVRETQYFGPGTRLLVL.

This chain links TRBV27 with TRBJ2-1; D might be TRBD1 (5 bases). The CDR3 is made up of 15 amino acids. Trimming took 4 bases from V and 6 from J, leaving 16 bases between them. Germline CDR1 is MNHEY and CDR2 is SMNVEV (reference sequence). CDR3 loop: CASSSWARQGNEQFF. The CDR3 region has the DNA TGTGCCAGCAGTTCCTGGGCCCGGCAGGGCAATGAGCAGTTCTTC.

DNA of the CDR3: TGCGCCAGCAGCCCTCAGGGGGGTTGGGAAAAACTGTTTTTT. Protein: CASSPQGGWEKLFF. The genes are TRBV5-1 and TRBJ1-4, with 7 bases that match TRBD1. V shed 4 bases, J shed 8 bases, and the junction held 8 bases outside the gene matches. Germline values: CDR1 SGHRS, CDR2 YFSETQ. The CDR3 has 14 residues.

The chain combines TRBV5-1 with TRBJ2-7; D gene uncertain. The CDR3 sequence is 16 residues long. Trimming pared 4 bases from V and 4 bases from J, leaving 21 bases between. Germline V gene lookup returns CDR1 SGHRS and CDR2 YFSETQ. The CDR3: CASSPSSAKSLYEQYF. The CDR3 region has the DNA TGCGCCAGCAGCCCCTCCAGCGCGAAGAGCCTGTACGAGCAGTACTTC.

The chain employs TRBV5-4 and TRBJ2-7; D might be TRBD2 (5 bases). Germline CDR1 reads SGHNT; CDR2 reads YYREEE (reference sequence). The length of the CDR3 is 16 residues. The ends were cut back, 0 bases at V and 0 bases at J, with 13 bases in the middle. The CDR3 DNA sequence: TGTGCCAGCAGCTTGGCGCGGACTGGCTCCTCCTACGAGCAGTACTTC. Translation gives CASSLARTGSSYEQYF.

This rearrangement joins TRBV27 to TRBJ2-1; possibly TRBD2 for D (5 bases). Trimming removed 0 bases at V and 10 bases at J, with 13 bases between. Germline lookup yields CDR1 MNHEY and CDR2 SMNVEV (reference sequence). CDR3 length: 14 amino acids. In DNA form, the CDR3 reads TGTGCCAGCAGTTTATCCTCCCAGCGGAGCGAGCAGTTCTTC. This translates into CASSLSSQRSEQFF.

The chain employs TRBV6-4 and TRBJ1-5, with D unclear. Trimming left V 5 bases short and J 8 bases short, with 22 bases between. Germline V lookup: CDR1 MRHNA, CDR2 SNTAGT. The CDR3 has 16 residues. CDR3 residues: CASSINRPSTWKPQHF. In DNA form, the CDR3 reads TGTGCCAGCAGTATTAACAGACCCTCGACGTGGAAGCCCCAGCATTTT.

This chain joins TRBV15 and TRBJ2-5; 7 nucleotides match TRBD2. J was trimmed by 2 bases and V by 0 bases; bases with no gene match: 3. The CDR3 sequence is 15 residues long. The germline V gene has CDR1 LNHNV and CDR2 YYDKDF (reference sequence). The chain's CDR3 is CATSRDGGGQETQYF. The DNA of the CDR3 is TGTGCCACCAGCAGAGATGGGGGGGGGCAAGAGACCCAGTACTTC.

The J gene is TRBJ1-2, the V gene TRBV4-1; D is unresolved. Germline V gene sequence: CDR1 MGHRA, CDR2 YSYEKL. The ends were cut back, 2 bases at V and 3 bases at J, with 10 bases in the middle. The CDR3 length is 14 residues. The DNA of the CDR3 is TGCGCCAGCAGCCAAAAACAGAGTCACTATGGCTACACCTTC. Amino acids: CASSQKQSHYGYTF.

The chain has TRBV5-1 and TRBJ2-2; D is perhaps TRBD1 (5 bases). Trimming shortened V by 0 bases and J by 7 bases, and 13 bases separated the two germline ends. CDR3 length: 15 amino acids. CDR1 and CDR2 (germline): SGHRS, YFSETQ. Written as DNA, the CDR3 is TGCGCCAGCAGCTTGGGTAGGGGATCTATCGGGGAGCTGTTTTTT. Its protein is CASSLGRGSIGELFF.

The chain combines TRBV2 with TRBJ2-7; 8 bases match TRBD2. Per germline, CDR1 SNHLY and CDR2 FYNNEI. The CDR3 spans 14 residues. V dropped 3 bases and J dropped 5; count of bases not matched to a gene: 6. The CDR3 coding sequence is TGTGCCAGCAGTGAGAGTCGTAGCGGGAACGAGCAGTACTTC. Its translation is CASSESRSGNEQYF.

The chain carries TRBV14 and TRBJ2-7; 9 bases are a match to TRBD2. Germline assignment: CDR1 SGHDN and CDR2 FVKESK. This CDR3 has 15 amino acids. The ends lost 6 bases at V and 5 bases at J; junction bases unmatched: 11. The CDR3 coding sequence is TGTGCCAGCAGACGTAGCGGGAGAGGTACTGACGAGCAGTACTTC. This encodes CASRRSGRGTDEQYF.

The chain joins TRBV6-1 to TRBJ2-1, with TRBD2 identical over 7 bases. Germline loops: CDR1 MNHNS, CDR2 SASEGT. J gave up 14 bases and V 1 base, and 5 bases lay outside the gene matches. The CDR3 extends over 12 amino acids. CDR3 protein: CASSEEGLGEFF. The CDR3 DNA follows: TGTGCCAGCAGTGAAGAAGGACTAGGCGAGTTCTTC.